The clone carrying this T cell receptor beta chain was picked up a small number of times. Antigen unknown. These data come from a study of lymphopenia after photon versus proton radiotherapy. Trimming stripped 6 bases from V and 5 bases from J, with 7 bases between. Germline loops: CDR1 DFQATT, CDR2 SNEGSKA (reference sequence). The CDR3 has 10 residues. Study-level findings and limits: Post-nadir TCR diversity decline inversely tracked overall survival among those who died. Relative stability marked proton patients; photon patients lost diversity and naive cells. After lymphocyte nadir, photon-treated repertoires showed oligoclonal expansion, especially CD8+ Temra.

Clones were sequenced by immunoSEQ multiplex PCR, and TCRdb holds only the in-frame ones, with some missing. The data show about 30,000 clones, 90% to 95% seen once. The V and J genes are TRBV20-1 and TRBJ2-5; D gene unclear. The source was peripheral blood, collected from a patient treated with photon-based radiotherapy. This clonotype was obtained from a woman between 50 and 59 years old with cholangiocarcinoma. The CDR3 loop is CSALGETQYF. CDR3 coding DNA: TGCAGTGCCCTGGGCGAGACCCAGTACTTC.